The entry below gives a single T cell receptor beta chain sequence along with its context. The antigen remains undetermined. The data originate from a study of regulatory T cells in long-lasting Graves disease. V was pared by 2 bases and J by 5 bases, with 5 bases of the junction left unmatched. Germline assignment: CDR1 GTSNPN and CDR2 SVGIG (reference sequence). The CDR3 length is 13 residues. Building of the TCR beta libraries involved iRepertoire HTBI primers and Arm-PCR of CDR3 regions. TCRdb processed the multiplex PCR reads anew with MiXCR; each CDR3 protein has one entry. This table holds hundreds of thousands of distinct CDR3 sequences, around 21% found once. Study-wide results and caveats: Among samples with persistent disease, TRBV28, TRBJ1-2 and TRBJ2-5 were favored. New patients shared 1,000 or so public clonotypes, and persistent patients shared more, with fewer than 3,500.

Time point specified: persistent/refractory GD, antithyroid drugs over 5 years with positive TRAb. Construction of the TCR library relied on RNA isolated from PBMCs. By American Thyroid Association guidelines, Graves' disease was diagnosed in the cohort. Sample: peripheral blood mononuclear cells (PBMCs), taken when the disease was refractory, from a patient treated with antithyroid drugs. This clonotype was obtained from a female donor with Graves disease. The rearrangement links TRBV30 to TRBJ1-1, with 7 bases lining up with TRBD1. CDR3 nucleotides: TGTGCCTGGAGTATCAGGGGGAGGACTGAAGCTTTCTTT. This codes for CAWSIRGRTEAFF.